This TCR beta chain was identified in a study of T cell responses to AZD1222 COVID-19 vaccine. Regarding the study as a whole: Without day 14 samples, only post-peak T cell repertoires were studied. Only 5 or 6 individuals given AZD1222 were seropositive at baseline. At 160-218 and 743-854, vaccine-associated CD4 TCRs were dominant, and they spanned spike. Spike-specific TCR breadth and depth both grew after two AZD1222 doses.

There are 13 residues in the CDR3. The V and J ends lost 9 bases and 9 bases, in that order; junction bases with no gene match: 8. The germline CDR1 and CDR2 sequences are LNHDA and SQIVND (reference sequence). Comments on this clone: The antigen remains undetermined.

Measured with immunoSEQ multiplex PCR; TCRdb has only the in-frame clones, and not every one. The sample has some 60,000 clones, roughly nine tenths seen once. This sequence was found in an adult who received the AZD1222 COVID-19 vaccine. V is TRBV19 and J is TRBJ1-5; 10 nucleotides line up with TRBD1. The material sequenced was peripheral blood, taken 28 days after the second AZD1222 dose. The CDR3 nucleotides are TGTGCCAGCCGCCAGACAGGGGGCTTGCCCCAGCATTTT. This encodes CASRQTGGLPQHF.